The present entry profiles one TCR beta chain with its context. Looked up from germline, CDR1 is MNHNS and CDR2 is SASEGT. CDR3 length: 14 amino acids. Trimming shortened V by 1 base and J by 4 bases, and 10 bases separated the two germline ends. This specimen belongs to a study of blood T cell repertoires in COVID-19. Whole-study context: There were acute and convalescent COVID-19 samples, and they came from the United States, Italy and Spain.

Measured with immunoSEQ multiplex PCR; TCRdb has only the in-frame clones, and not every one. The sample yields about 130,000 clones, approximately 84% seen once. This clonotype was sampled from a human donor in a cohort sampled during active COVID-19. The rearrangement uses TRBV6-1 and TRBJ1-2; D perhaps matches TRBD1 (5 bases). Sequenced material: peripheral blood. This CDR3 is CASSEVGAFYGYTF. In DNA, the CDR3 is TGTGCCAGCAGTGAAGTTGGGGCCTTCTATGGCTACACCTTC.